This T cell receptor beta chain was sequenced in a study of blood T cells in healthy people across ages. Germline V gives CDR1 MNHEY, CDR2 SVGAGI. J lost 6 bases, V lost 8 bases, and 9 bases had no gene match. The CDR3 is made up of 15 amino acids. The use of a sample-barcoded 5' primer and a J-beta primer mix characterized a second PCR of 7 to 11 cycles. TCRdb reprocessed the 5' RACE reads with MiXCR, giving one entry per CDR3 protein. This table has about 720,000 distinct CDR3 sequences, 22% appearing once. The receptor was derived from a man in his sixties or seventies in good health. This rearrangement joins TRBV6-5 to TRBJ2-1; 11 bases map to TRBD2. Sequencing input: blood. The CDR3 sequence is CASGLAGRRGNEQFF. The CDR3 bases are TGTGCCAGCGGACTAGCGGGCAGAAGGGGCAATGAGCAGTTCTTC.